This entry lists 23 T cell receptor beta chains sequenced from one sample in a study of identical twins. One entry per CDR3 protein results from TCRdb running MiXCR on the 5' RACE reads. The repertoire holds hundreds of thousands of distinct CDR3 sequences, with roughly 18% as singletons. This sample also appeared in a second study, on T cells expressing NK-cell markers.

Sequenced: PBMCs. All receptors derive from a woman aged 18-35 years in good health.

This chain connects TRBV5-1 to TRBJ2-1, with 11 bases that match TRBD2. Unmatched junction bases numbered 18, after V lost 4 bases and J lost 6 bases. The CDR3 contains 19 residues. CDR1 and CDR2 (germline): SGHRS, YFSETQ. The CDR3 DNA reads TGCGCCAGCAGCCCCAACCGAATCACACTAGCGGGAGTCCGCAATGAGCAGTTCTTC. Its translation: CASSPNRITLAGVRNEQFF.

The chain links TRBV7-2 to TRBJ2-2; no definite D call. Germline CDR1 is SGHTA and CDR2 is FQGNSA. V gave up 5 bases and J gave up 5 bases, with 9 bases separating them. The CDR3 spans 13 residues. The CDR3 loop reads CASSLTYTGELFF. For the CDR3, the DNA is TGTGCCAGCAGCCTAACTTATACCGGGGAGCTGTTTTTT.

This rearrangement joins TRBV12-3 or TRBV12-4 to TRBJ2-3, with TRBD2 identical over 8 bases. The CDR3 sequence is 16 residues long. With 5 bases clipped from V and 5 bases from J, the junction kept 12 bases outside the gene matches. The CDR3 DNA sequence: TGTGCCAGCAGTCCTCAGGGCGGGGGGATCGGAGATACGCAGTATTTT. As protein: CASSPQGGGIGDTQYF.

This clonotype appeared a few times. The chain combines TRBV20-1 with TRBJ2-4, with D possibly being TRBD1 (6 bases). This CDR3 contains 16 residues. Germline CDR1 reads DFQATT; CDR2 reads SNEGSKA (reference sequence). Trimming took off 5 bases at V and 0 bases at J, with 17 bases between the two ends. The CDR3 spells CSASPDSRGAKNIQYF. The CDR3 DNA sequence: TGCAGTGCTTCCCCGGACAGCCGAGGAGCCAAAAACATTCAGTACTTC.

The chain recombines TRBV12-3 or TRBV12-4 with TRBJ2-1; 8 bases align to TRBD2. The CDR3 consists of 16 residues. Losses at the gene ends were 7 bases for V and 0 bases for J; bases not matched to a gene: 8. CDR3 protein: CASTAGGRSSYNEQFF. The CDR3 coding sequence is TGTGCCAGCACCGCGGGAGGCAGGAGCTCCTACAATGAGCAGTTCTTC.

The chain employs TRBV11-1 and TRBJ2-5; 9 bases align to TRBD2. Losses at the gene ends were 4 bases for V and 2 bases for J; bases not matched to a gene: 14. Germline V gene data show CDR1 as SGHAT and CDR2 as FQDESV (reference sequence). The CDR3 length is 18 residues. CDR3 sequence (DNA): TGTGCCAGCAGCTCCACCCTGGGTAGCGGGGGAATTCAAGAGACCCAGTACTTC. This codes for CASSSTLGSGGIQETQYF.

The J gene is TRBJ1-1, the V gene TRBV11-2; 12 bases map to TRBD1. Germline loops: CDR1 SGHAT, CDR2 FQNNGV. Trimming removed 1 base from V and 4 bases from J; junction bases left unmatched: 4. The CDR3 extends over 16 amino acids. DNA for the CDR3: TGTGCCAGCAGCTTAGTCCCGGGACAGGGGGCCACTGAAGCTTTCTTT. This encodes CASSLVPGQGATEAFF.

This clonotype was recorded a few times. This chain links TRBV5-5 with TRBJ2-1, with a tentative D call TRBD1 (5 bases). The CDR3 extends over 14 amino acids. V lost 0 bases and J 10 bases, leaving 14 bases between the germline ends. CDR1 is SGHKS and CDR2 is YYEKEE in the germline V gene (reference sequence). CDR3 DNA sequence: TGTGCCAGCAGCTTGGCCTCGGTGCAGGGAGAGCAGTTCTTC. Translation: CASSLASVQGEQFF.

This chain connects TRBV9 to TRBJ2-3; no definite D call. CDR1 SGDLS and CDR2 YYNGEE come from the germline V gene. The germline V and J ends were trimmed by 2 bases and 6 bases, with 10 bases remaining between them. This CDR3 has 13 amino acids. CDR3 nucleotide sequence: TGTGCCAGCAGCGTGTTTTTCCGGGATACGCAGTATTTT. Its translation is CASSVFFRDTQYF.

This chain uses TRBV7-9 with TRBJ2-2; tentatively, D is TRBD1 (5 bases). This CDR3 region has 12 residues. Trimming removed 5 bases from V and 9 bases from J, with 10 bases in between. CDR1 SEHNR and CDR2 FQNEAQ come from the germline V gene (reference sequence). In DNA, the CDR3 is TGTGCCAGCAGCCCACTGGGGCGGGAGCTGTTTTTT. Its protein is CASSPLGRELFF.

The chain employs TRBV20-1 and TRBJ1-6; no definite D call. V was cut by 2 bases and J by 2 bases, with 10 bases left in between. CDR3 length equals 15 residues. Germline V CDR1 and CDR2: DFQATT, SNEGSKA (reference sequence). CDR3 amino acids: CSARLKGPYNSPLHF. DNA of the CDR3: TGCAGTGCTAGACTTAAAGGGCCCTATAATTCACCCCTCCACTTT.

This clonotype occurred many times. The chain combines TRBV3-1 with TRBJ2-1; the match to TRBD1 covers 8 bases. V shed 4 bases, J shed 6 bases, and the junction held 5 bases outside the gene matches. The CDR3 length is 14 residues. The germline CDR1 and CDR2 sequences are LGHDT and YNNKEL (reference sequence). CDR3 DNA sequence: TGTGCCAGCAGCCTTCCCGACAGGGGCAATGAGCAGTTCTTC. Translation: CASSLPDRGNEQFF.

This clonotype was counted only a few times. The V gene is TRBV20-1, the J gene TRBJ1-5; TRBD1 is a possible D gene (6 bases). This CDR3 comprises 18 residues. The germline V gene has CDR1 DFQATT and CDR2 SNEGSKA (reference sequence). Trimming stripped 0 bases from V and 2 bases from J, with 20 bases between. The CDR3 reads CSARDPGRGAGGNQPQHF. The CDR3 DNA reads TGCAGTGCTAGAGATCCTGGTAGGGGGGCGGGTGGCAATCAGCCCCAGCATTTT.

V usage is TRBV20-1 and J usage is TRBJ2-5; possibly TRBD2 for D (6 bases). The CDR3 length is 13 residues. V was pared by 3 bases and J by 5 bases, with 13 bases between. CDR1 and CDR2 (germline): DFQATT, SNEGSKA (reference sequence). The CDR3 region is CSASYPGVETQYF. The CDR3 coding sequence is TGCAGTGCTAGTTACCCGGGGGTGGAGACCCAGTACTTC.

This chain uses TRBV28 with TRBJ2-3, with D perhaps TRBD2 (5 bases). Looked up from germline, CDR1 is MDHEN and CDR2 is SYDVKM. This CDR3 is 13 amino acids long. The germline V and J ends were trimmed by 1 base and 6 bases, with 8 bases remaining between them. In DNA, the CDR3 is TGTGCCAGCAGTTTATTTCCGGGGGATACGCAGTATTTT. Translating it yields CASSLFPGDTQYF.

This clonotype was found a few times. The genes are TRBV4-3 and TRBJ2-7; TRBD2 agrees at 11 bases. V was clipped by 0 bases and J by 3 bases; unmatched bases: 7. The germline gives CDR1 LGHNA, CDR2 YSLEER. The CDR3 runs 17 residues. In DNA, the CDR3 is TGCGCCAGCAGCCAAGATTCACACGGGACTAGCGGCTACGAGCAGTACTTC. Its translation is CASSQDSHGTSGYEQYF.

This clonotype was seen only a few times. CDR3 bases: TGTGCCAGCAGCCAAGGGGGCTACCGTAACACAGATACGCAGTATTTT. Translated: CASSQGGYRNTDTQYF. The chain couples TRBV4-2 to TRBJ2-3, with TRBD1 as a possible D gene (5 bases). Trimming shortened V by 1 base and J by 2 bases, and 13 bases separated the two germline ends. Per germline, CDR1 LGHNA and CDR2 YNFKEQ. The CDR3 has 16 residues.

This clonotype was seen a few times. V and J are TRBV20-1 and TRBJ1-1; TRBD1 is a possible D gene (5 bases). CDR3 length equals 11 residues. Germline V gives CDR1 DFQATT, CDR2 SNEGSKA (reference sequence). This CDR3 reads CRGREDTEAFF. CDR3 in DNA: TGCAGAGGCAGGGAGGACACTGAAGCTTTCTTT.

The rearrangement links TRBV27 to TRBJ1-1; possibly TRBD1 for D (6 bases). The germline V and J ends were trimmed by 11 bases and 3 bases, with 16 bases remaining between them. The germline V gene has CDR1 MNHEY and CDR2 SMNVEV (reference sequence). The CDR3 runs 13 residues. The CDR3 is CAGHRVMDTEAFF. Written as DNA, the CDR3 is TGTGCCGGCCACAGGGTAATGGACACTGAAGCTTTCTTT.

This clonotype was observed once. In DNA form, the CDR3 reads TGTGCCAGCAGAGTTACAGGGGCCGGCACCGGGGAGCTGTTTTTT. Its translation is CASRVTGAGTGELFF. The J gene is TRBJ2-2, the V gene TRBV5-5, with TRBD1 identical over 7 bases. CDR3 length: 15 residues. The V and J ends lost 5 bases and 4 bases, in that order; junction bases with no gene match: 8. CDR1 SGHKS and CDR2 YYEKEE come from the germline V gene (reference sequence).

This clonotype showed up just once. V gene TRBV3-1 combines with J gene TRBJ1-2; no firm D call. The CDR3 is 13 amino acids. The V and J ends lost 11 bases and 1 base respectively, with 14 bases between them. CDR1 is LGHDT and CDR2 is YNNKEL in the germline V gene (reference sequence). CDR3 coding DNA: TGTGCCTCTCGGGGTGCCTATAACTATGGCTACACCTTC. It yields the protein CASRGAYNYGYTF.

In its sample, this clonotype was seen a few times. The chain uses TRBV7-9 and TRBJ2-5; tentatively, D is TRBD2 (6 bases). There are 14 residues in the CDR3. V lost 4 bases, J lost 2 bases, and 11 bases lay in between. Per germline, CDR1 SEHNR and CDR2 FQNEAQ (reference sequence). As DNA, the CDR3 is TGTGCCAGCAGCTATTTTGGGGGGCAAGAGACCCAGTACTTC. Its translation: CASSYFGGQETQYF.

The chain has TRBV6-1 and TRBJ1-5, with D possibly TRBD1 on 5 matching bases. This CDR3 comprises 14 residues. V lost 6 bases to trimming and J lost 2 bases, with 11 bases between them. Germline lookup yields CDR1 MNHNS and CDR2 SASEGT. CDR3 DNA: TGTGCCAGCAGGTCTGGGGGTGGCAATCAGCCCCAGCATTTT. Translating gives CASRSGGGNQPQHF.